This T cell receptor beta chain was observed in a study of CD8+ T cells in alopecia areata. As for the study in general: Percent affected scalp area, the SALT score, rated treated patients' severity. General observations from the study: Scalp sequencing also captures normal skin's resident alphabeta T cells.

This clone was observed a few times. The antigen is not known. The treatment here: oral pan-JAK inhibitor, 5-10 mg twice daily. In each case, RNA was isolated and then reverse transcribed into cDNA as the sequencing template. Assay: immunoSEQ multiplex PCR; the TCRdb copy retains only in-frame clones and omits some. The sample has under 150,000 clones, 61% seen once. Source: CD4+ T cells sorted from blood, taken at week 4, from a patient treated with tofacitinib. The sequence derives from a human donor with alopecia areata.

CDR3 protein: CASKNLTGLRATEAFF. The CDR3 region has the DNA TGTGCCAGCAAAAACTTAACCGGGCTCCGAGCCACTGAAGCTTTCTTT. This chain joins TRBV2 and TRBJ1-1; D gene ambiguous. Deletions cut 7 bases from V and 4 bases from J, with 22 bases between. Germline loops: CDR1 SNHLY, CDR2 FYNNEI. The CDR3 is 16 amino acids.